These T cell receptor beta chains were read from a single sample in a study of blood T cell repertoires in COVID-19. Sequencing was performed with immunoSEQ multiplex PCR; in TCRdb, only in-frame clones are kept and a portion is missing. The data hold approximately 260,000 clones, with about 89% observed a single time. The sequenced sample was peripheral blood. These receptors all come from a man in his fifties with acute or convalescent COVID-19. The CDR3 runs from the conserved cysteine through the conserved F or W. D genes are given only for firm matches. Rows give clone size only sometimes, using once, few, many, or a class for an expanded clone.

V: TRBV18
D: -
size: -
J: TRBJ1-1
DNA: TGTGCCAGCTCACCACCGAATGTTGAGGGTAGGGCTTTCTTT
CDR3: CASSPPNVEGRAFF

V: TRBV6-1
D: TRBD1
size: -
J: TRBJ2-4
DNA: TGTGCCAGCAGTGAGGGACAGCTAAACATTCAGTACTTC
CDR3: CASSEGQLNIQYF

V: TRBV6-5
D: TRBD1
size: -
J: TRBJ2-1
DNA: TGTGCCAGCAGTTACGACAGGGACAATGAGCAGTTCTTC
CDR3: CASSYDRDNEQFF

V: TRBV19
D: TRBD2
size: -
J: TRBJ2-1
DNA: TGTGCCAGTAGTATTGGACTAGCGGAGTACAATGAGCAGTTCTTC
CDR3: CASSIGLAEYNEQFF

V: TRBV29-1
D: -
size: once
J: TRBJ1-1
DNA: TGCAGCGTGGGGCCCCGAAGCGCCACTGAAGCTTTCTTT
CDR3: CSVGPRSATEAFF

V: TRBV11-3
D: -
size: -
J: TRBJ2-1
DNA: TGTGCCAGCAGCTTAGACAGCTCCTACAATGAGCAGTTCTTC
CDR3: CASSLDSSYNEQFF

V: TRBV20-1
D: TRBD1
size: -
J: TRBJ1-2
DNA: TGCAGTGCAGCTAGGGGGCAAGGCTACACCTTC
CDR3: CSAARGQGYTF

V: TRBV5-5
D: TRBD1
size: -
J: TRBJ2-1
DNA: TGTGCCAGCAGCTTATCGACAGGGTATTGGGATGAGCAGTTCTTC
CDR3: CASSLSTGYWDEQFF

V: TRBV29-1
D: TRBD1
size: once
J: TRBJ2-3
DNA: TGCAGCGTTGAGTTGCCGGACAGGGGATTCGATACGCAGTATTTT
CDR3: CSVELPDRGFDTQYF

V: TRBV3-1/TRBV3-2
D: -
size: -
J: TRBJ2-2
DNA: TGTGCCAGCAGCCAAGGGACAGCCGGGGAGCTGTTTTTT
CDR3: CASSQGTAGELFF

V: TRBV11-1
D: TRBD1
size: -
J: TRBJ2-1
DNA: TGTGCCAGCAGCTTCGGGACAGTACTTTTGGGTGAGCAGTTCTTC
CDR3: CASSFGTVLLGEQFF

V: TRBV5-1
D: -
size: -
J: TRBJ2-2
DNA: TGCGCCAGCAGCTTGGGTGGAGGGGGCGTCGGCACCGGGGAGCTGTTTTTT
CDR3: CASSLGGGGVGTGELFF

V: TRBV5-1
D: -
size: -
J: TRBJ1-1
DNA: TGCGCCAGCACCAGTACTTGGCGGAGCACTGAAGCTTTCTTT
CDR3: CASTSTWRSTEAFF

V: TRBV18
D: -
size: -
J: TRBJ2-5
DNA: TGTGCCAGCGATTTCTCAGGAGAGACCCAGTACTTC
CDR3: CASDFSGETQYF

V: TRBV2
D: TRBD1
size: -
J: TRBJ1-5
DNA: TGTGCCAGCAGACCGACAGGGCTCCTTAATCAGCCCCAGCATTTT
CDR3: CASRPTGLLNQPQHF

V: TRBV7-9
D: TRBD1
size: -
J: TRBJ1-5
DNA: TGTGCCAGCAGCCCCGAGGACAGGCAGCCCCAGCATTTT
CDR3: CASSPEDRQPQHF

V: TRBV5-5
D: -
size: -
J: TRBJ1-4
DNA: TGTGCCAGCAGCCCATCCCCCACAGAAGGTGAAAAACTGTTTTTT
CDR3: CASSPSPTEGEKLFF

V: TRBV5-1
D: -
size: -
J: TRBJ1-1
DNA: TGCGCCAGCAGCTTGGTTAGGGGTGGGAACACTGAAGCTTTCTTT
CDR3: CASSLVRGGNTEAFF

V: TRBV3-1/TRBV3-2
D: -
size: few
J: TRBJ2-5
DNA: TGTGCCAGCAGCTCGTGCGATCCTTTCTCTGAGACCCAGTACTTC
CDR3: CASSSCDPFSETQYF

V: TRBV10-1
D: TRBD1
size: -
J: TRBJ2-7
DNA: TGCGCCAGCAGTGAGACCGGGACAGGATCCTACGAGCAGTACTTC
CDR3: CASSETGTGSYEQYF

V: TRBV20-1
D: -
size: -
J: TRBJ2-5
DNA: TGCAGTGCTAGAGGGGGGCCCCAGTACTTC
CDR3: CSARGGPQYF

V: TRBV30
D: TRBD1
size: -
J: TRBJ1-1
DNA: TGTGCCTGGACCGGGGACAGGGCTGAAGCTTTCTTT
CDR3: CAWTGDRAEAFF

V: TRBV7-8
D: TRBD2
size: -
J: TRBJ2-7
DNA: TGTGCCAGCAGCCCGAGGACTAGCGGGAGGTTCTACGAGCAGTACTTC
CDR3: CASSPRTSGRFYEQYF

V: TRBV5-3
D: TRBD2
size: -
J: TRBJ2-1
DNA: TGTGCCAGAAGCTTAACCGGGACTAGCGGGGAACTGGCCTACAATGAGCAGTTCTTC
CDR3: CARSLTGTSGELAYNEQFF

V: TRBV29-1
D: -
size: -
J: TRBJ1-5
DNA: TGCAGCGTTGGGGCAGGGAACTTCAATCAGCCCCAGCATTTT
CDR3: CSVGAGNFNQPQHF

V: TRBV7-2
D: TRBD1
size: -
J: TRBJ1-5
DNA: TGTGCCAGCAGCTTGTCCCCGGGACAGGTTAGCAATCAGCCCCAGCATTTT
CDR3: CASSLSPGQVSNQPQHF

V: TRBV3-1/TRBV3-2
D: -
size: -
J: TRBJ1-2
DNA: TGTGCCAGCAGCCAATACGACAGTGCCTATGGCTACACCTTC
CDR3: CASSQYDSAYGYTF

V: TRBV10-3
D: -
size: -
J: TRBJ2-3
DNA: TGTGCCATCAGTGAGGCTGGGGGAACTATACAGGGTACGCAGTATTTT
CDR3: CAISEAGGTIQGTQYF

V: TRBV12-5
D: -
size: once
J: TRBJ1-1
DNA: TGTGCTAGTGTCTCCGGCGGGGGCGGCGGGGCTTTCTTT
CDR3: CASVSGGGGGAFF

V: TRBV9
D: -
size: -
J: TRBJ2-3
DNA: TGTGCCAGCAGCCCCGGTCAGCGCGCAGATACGCAGTATTTT
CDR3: CASSPGQRADTQYF

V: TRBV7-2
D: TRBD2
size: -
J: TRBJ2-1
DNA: TGTGCCAGCAGCTTAGAGAGGACTAGCTCCCAGTTCTTC
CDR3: CASSLERTSSQFF

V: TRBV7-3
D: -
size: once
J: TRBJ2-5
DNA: TGTGCCAGCAGCCCCCAGGGGACCCAAGAGACCCAGTACTTC
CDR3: CASSPQGTQETQYF

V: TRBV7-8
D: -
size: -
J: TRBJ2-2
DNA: TGTGCCAGCAGCTTTACAACGAACACCGGGGAGCTGTTTTTT
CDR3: CASSFTTNTGELFF

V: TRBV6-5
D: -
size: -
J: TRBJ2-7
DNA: TGTGCCAGCAGACCCAGCGGCTCCTACGAGCAGTACTTC
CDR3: CASRPSGSYEQYF

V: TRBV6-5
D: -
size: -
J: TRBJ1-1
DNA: TGTGCCAGCACTCCTGGGGGCTTAGCACCCACTGAAGCTTTCTTT
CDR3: CASTPGGLAPTEAFF

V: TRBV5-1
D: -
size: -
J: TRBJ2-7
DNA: TGCGCCAGCAGCTTGGCCGGGGGACCTACCTACGAGCAGTACTTC
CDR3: CASSLAGGPTYEQYF

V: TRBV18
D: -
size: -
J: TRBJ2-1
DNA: TGTGCCAGCTCACCAGCGGGGAGCTCCTACAATGAGCAGTTCTTC
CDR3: CASSPAGSSYNEQFF

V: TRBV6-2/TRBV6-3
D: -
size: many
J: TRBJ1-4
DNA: TGTGCCAGCAGTACATACAGGGACGCGGATGAAAAACTGTTTTTT
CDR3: CASSTYRDADEKLFF

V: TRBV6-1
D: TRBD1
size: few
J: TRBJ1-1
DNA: TGTGCCAGCAGTGAAAATCAGGGGGCCGGGACTGAAGCTTTCTTT
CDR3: CASSENQGAGTEAFF

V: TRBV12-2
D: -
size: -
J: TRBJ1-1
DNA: TGTGCAAGTCGCCCTCCATGTGCGTCGGAGTCTTCTATGAACACTGAAGCTTTCTTT
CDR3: CASRPPCASESSMNTEAFF

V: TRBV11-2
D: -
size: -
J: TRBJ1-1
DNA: TGTGCCAGCAGCTCCGAACAGGGAGGGGTGACTGAAGCTTTCTTT
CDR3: CASSSEQGGVTEAFF

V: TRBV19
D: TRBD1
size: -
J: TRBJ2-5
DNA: TGTGCCAGTAGTGTCAGGGGGCAAGAGACCCAGTACTTC
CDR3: CASSVRGQETQYF